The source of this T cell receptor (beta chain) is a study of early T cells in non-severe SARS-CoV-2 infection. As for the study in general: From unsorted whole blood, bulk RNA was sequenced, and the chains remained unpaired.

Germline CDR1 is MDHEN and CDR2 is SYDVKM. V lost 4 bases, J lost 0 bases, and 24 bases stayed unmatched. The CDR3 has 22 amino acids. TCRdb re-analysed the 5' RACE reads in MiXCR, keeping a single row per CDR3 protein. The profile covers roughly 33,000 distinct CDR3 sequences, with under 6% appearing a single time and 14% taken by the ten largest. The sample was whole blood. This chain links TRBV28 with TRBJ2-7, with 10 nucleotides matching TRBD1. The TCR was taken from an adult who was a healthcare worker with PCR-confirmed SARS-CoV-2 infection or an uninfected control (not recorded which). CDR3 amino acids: CASSYARGDPPGQGLSSYEQYF. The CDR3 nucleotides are TGTGCCAGCAGTTACGCCCGGGGCGACCCCCCGGGACAGGGGTTGAGCTCCTACGAGCAGTACTTC.